This T cell receptor (beta chain) was obtained from a study of blood T cell repertoires in COVID-19. Trimming cost V 3 bases and J 5 bases, with 13 bases left between them. CDR1 is SQVTM and CDR2 is ANQGSEA in the germline V gene. CDR3 length: 13 residues. Only in-frame clones appear in the TCRdb table, and some are missing; sequencing was by immunoSEQ multiplex PCR. The table lists tens of thousands of clones, around 86% of them singletons. This clonotype was sampled from a woman of 80 years or more with acute or convalescent COVID-19. Sequencing input: peripheral blood. The chain employs TRBV29-1 and TRBJ1-1; tentatively, D is TRBD1 (5 bases). The CDR3 DNA sequence: TGCAGCGTTGAGTCCGGGGGGTGGACTGAAGCTTTCTTT. This encodes CSVESGGWTEAFF.